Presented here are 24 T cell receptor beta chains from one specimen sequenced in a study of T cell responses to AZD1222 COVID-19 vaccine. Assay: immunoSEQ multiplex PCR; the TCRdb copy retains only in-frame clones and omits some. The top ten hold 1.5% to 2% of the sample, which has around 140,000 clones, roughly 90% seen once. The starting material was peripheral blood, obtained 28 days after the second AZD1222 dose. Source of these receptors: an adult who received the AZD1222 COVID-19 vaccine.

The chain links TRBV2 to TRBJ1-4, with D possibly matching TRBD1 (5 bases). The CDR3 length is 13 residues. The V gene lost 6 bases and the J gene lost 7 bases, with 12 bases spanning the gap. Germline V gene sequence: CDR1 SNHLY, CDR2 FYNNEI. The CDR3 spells CASRARQREKLFF. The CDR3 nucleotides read TGTGCCAGCAGAGCACGACAGCGTGAAAAACTGTTTTTT.

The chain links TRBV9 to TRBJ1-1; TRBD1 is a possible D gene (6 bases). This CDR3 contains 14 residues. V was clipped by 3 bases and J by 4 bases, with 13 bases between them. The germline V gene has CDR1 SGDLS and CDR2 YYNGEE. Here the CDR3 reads CASSAIQGSTEAFF. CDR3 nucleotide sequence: TGTGCCAGCAGCGCAATACAGGGTTCCACTGAAGCTTTCTTT.

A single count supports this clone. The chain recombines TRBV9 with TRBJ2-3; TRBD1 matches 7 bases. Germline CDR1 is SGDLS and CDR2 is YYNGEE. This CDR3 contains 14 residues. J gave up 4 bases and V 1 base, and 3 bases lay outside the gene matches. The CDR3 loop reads CASSVSDRADTQYF. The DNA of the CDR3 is TGTGCCAGCAGCGTAAGCGACAGGGCAGATACGCAGTATTTT. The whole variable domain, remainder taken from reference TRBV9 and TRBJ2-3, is DSGVTQTPKHLITATGQRVTLRCSPRSGDLSVYWYQQSLDQGLQFLIQYYNGEERAKGNILERFSAQQFPDLHSELNLSSLELGDSALYFCASSVSDRADTQYFGPGTRLTVL.

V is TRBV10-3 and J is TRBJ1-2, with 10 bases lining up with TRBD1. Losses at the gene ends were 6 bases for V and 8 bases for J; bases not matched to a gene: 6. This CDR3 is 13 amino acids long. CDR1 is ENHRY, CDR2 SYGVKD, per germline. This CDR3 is CAIRDRGGFGYTF. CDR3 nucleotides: TGTGCCATCAGGGACAGGGGGGGATTCGGCTACACCTTC.

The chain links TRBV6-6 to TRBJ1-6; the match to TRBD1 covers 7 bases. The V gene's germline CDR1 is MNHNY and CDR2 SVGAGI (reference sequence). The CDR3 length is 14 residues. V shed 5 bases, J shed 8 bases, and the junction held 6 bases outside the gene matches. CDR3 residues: CASSPTGPYSPLHF. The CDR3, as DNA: TGTGCCAGCAGTCCGACAGGGCCCTATTCACCCCTCCACTTT.

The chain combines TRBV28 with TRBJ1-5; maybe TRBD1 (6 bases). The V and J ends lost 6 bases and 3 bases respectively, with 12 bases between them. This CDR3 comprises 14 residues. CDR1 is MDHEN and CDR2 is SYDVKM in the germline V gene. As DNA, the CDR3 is TGTGCCAGCAGCTCAGGGGCGGTCAATCAGCCCCAGCATTTT. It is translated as CASSSGAVNQPQHF.

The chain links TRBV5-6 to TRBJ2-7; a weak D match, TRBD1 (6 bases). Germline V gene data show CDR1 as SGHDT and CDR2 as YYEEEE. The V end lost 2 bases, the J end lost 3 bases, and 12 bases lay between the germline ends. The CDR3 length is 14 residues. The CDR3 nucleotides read TGTGCCAGCAGCTTCAGGGGTTCAAACTACGAGCAGTACTTC. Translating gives CASSFRGSNYEQYF.

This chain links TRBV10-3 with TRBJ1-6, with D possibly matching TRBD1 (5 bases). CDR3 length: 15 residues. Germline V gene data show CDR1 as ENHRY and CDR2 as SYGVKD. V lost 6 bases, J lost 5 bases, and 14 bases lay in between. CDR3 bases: TGTGCCATCAGCCCGGGACGGAGGGATAATTCACCCCTCCACTTT. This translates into CAISPGRRDNSPLHF.

CDR3 protein: CASTSQLRDDKTEAFF. CDR3 coding DNA: TGTGCCAGCACCTCCCAATTACGGGACGATAAAACTGAAGCTTTCTTT. The rearrangement joins TRBV11-2 to TRBJ1-1, with a tentative D call TRBD1 (5 bases). The CDR3 runs to 16 residues. The V gene's germline CDR1 is SGHAT and CDR2 FQNNGV. Deletions cut 7 bases from V and 5 bases from J, with 23 bases between.

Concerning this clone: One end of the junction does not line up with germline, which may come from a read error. This CDR3 is CASREYVGQGYSPLHF. The CDR3 DNA reads TGTGCCAGCAGAGAATATGTGGGACAGGGTTATTCACCCCTCCACTTT. This rearrangement joins TRBV25-1 to TRBJ1-6, with 9 bases that match TRBD1. This CDR3 region has 16 residues. Looked up from germline, CDR1 is MGHDK and CDR2 is SYGVNS.

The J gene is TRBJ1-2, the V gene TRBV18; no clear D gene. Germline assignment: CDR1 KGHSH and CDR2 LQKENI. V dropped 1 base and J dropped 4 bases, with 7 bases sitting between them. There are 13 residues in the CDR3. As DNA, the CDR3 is TGTGCCAGCTCACCACAGGGCGGCTATGGCTACACCTTC. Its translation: CASSPQGGYGYTF.

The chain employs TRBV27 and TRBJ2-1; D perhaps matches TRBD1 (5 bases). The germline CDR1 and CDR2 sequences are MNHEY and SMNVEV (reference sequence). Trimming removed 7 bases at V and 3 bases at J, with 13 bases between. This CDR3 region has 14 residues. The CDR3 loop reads CASKVVGLYNEQFF. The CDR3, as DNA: TGTGCCAGCAAGGTCGTGGGGCTCTACAATGAGCAGTTCTTC.

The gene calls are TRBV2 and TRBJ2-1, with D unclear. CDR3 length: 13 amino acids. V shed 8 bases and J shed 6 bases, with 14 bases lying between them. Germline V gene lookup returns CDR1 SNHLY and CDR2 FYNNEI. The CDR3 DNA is TGTGCCAGCGGCGTGCGGATACTCAATGAGCAGTTCTTC. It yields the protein CASGVRILNEQFF.

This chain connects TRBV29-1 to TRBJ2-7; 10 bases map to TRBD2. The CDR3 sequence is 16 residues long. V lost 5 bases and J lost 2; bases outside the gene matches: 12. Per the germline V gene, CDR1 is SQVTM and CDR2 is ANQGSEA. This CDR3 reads CSVSSAPLAGTYEQYF. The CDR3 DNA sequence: TGCAGCGTTTCCTCGGCCCCACTAGCGGGAACCTACGAGCAGTACTTC.

In DNA, the CDR3 is TGTGCCGTGACTCAGGACAGGGCTCGTGGCTACACCTTC. Residues: CAVTQDRARGYTF. The chain joins TRBV3-1 (or the pseudogene TRBV3-2) to TRBJ1-2; 8 bases align to TRBD1. CDR3 length equals 13 residues. The junction had 12 bases not matched to a gene; V was cut back by 11 bases and J by 7 bases. Germline lookup yields CDR1 LGHDT and CDR2 YNNKEL (reference sequence).

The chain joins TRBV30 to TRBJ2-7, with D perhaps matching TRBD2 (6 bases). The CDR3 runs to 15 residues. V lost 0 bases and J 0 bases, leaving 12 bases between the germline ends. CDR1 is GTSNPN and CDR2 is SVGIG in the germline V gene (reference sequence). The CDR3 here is CAWSVQSGLSYEQYF. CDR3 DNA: TGTGCCTGGAGTGTACAATCGGGACTCTCCTACGAGCAGTACTTC.

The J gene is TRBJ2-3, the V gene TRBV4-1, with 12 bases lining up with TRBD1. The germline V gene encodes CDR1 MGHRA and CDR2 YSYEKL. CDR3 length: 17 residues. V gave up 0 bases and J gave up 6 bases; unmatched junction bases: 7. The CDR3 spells CASSQDGTGGAVDTQYF. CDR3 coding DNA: TGCGCCAGCAGCCAAGATGGGACAGGGGGCGCGGTGGATACGCAGTATTTT.

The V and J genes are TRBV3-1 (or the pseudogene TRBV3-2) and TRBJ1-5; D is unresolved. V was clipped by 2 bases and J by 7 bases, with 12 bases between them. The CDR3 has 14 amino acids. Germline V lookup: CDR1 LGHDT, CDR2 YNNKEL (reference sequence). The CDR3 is CASSQSRGFQPQHF. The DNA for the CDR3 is TGTGCCAGCAGCCAAAGTCGGGGATTCCAGCCCCAGCATTTT.

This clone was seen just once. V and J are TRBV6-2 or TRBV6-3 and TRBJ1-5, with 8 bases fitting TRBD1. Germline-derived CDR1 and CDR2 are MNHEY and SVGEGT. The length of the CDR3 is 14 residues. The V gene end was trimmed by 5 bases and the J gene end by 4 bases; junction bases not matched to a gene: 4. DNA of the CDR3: TGTGCCAGCAGTAATACAGGGGGTAATCAGCCCCAGCATTTT. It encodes CASSNTGGNQPQHF.

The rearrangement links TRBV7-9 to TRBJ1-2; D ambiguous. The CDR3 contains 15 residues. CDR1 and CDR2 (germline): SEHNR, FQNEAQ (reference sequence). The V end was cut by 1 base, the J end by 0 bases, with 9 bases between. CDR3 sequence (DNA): TGTGCCAGCAGCTTAGATCCCGGCGCTAACTATGGCTACACCTTC. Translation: CASSLDPGANYGYTF.

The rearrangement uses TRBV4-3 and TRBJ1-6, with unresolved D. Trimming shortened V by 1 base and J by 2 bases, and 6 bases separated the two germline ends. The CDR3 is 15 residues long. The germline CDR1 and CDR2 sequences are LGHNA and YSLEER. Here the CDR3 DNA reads TGCGCCAGCAGCCAAGTTAAGGCCTATAATTCACCCCTCCACTTT. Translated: CASSQVKAYNSPLHF.

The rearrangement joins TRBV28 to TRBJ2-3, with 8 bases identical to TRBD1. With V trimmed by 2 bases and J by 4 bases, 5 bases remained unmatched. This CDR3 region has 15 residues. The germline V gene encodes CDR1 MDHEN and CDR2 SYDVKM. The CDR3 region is CASSLQGAGSDTQYF. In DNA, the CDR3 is TGTGCCAGCAGTTTACAGGGGGCCGGCTCAGATACGCAGTATTTT.

This chain's CDR3 is CASSSSGRVRVEQFF. In DNA form, the CDR3 reads TGTGCCAGCAGTTCTAGCGGGAGGGTAAGGGTTGAGCAGTTCTTC. This chain connects TRBV6-5 to TRBJ2-1; 12 bases line up with TRBD2. The CDR3 length is 15 residues. From germline, CDR1 is MNHEY and CDR2 SVGAGI. The J segment lost 9 bases and the V segment lost 4 bases, leaving 7 bases of the junction unmatched.

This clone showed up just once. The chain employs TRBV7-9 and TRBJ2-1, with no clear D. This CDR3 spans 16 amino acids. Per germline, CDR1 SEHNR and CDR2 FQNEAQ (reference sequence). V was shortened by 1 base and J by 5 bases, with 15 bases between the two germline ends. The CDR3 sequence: CASSLGSFGLDNEQFF. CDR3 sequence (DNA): TGTGCCAGCAGCTTAGGGTCTTTCGGGCTCGACAATGAGCAGTTCTTC.